The T cell receptor (beta chain) described here comes from a study of cytomegalovirus exposure and HLA in healthy donors. Whole-study context: Unique TCRs numbering around 85 million, obtained from HLA-typed donors, made up an early data release.

Comments on this clone: Its antigen remains unidentified.

Trimming pared 4 bases from V and 5 bases from J, leaving 16 bases between. The CDR3 is made up of 15 amino acids. CDR1 and CDR2 from the germline V gene are SGHRS and YFSETQ. PCR primers comprised 60 Vbeta and 13 Jbeta primers. Data came from immunoSEQ multiplex PCR; TCRdb stores just in-frame clones and leaves some out. The repertoire holds under 250,000 clones, with approximately 78% as singletons. General study points: Rare sequences made up most TCRs, while some public TCRs were found in many donors. Trimming of TCR beta V- and J-genes showed a link, identified in a later analysis, to a missense DCLRE1C variant. CMV serostatus was the only immune exposure information that was available.

This sequence originates from a boy younger than 18 in good health and CMV-seronegative. Sequencing used PBMCs. This sequence joins TRBV5-1 and TRBJ2-1; D is perhaps TRBD2 (5 bases). CDR3 sequence: CASSLLASGDNEQFF. Here the CDR3 DNA reads TGCGCCAGCAGCCTTTTGGCCAGCGGAGACAATGAGCAGTTCTTC.